This paragraph reports one T cell receptor (beta chain). Antigen: not known. The data stem from a study of cytomegalovirus exposure and HLA in healthy donors. Points from the study as a whole: TCR beta V segments were, for the most part, productive about 87% or about 30% of the time in an earlier analysis. A later analysis showed HLA-associated TCR beta chains outstripping equally common others in clonal expansion. A link between a missense DCLRE1C variant and TCR beta V- and J-gene trimming emerged from a later analysis.

Donors in the study were healthy people who gave bone marrow. Use of 60 Vbeta and 13 Jbeta primers characterized the PCR. The protocol was immunoSEQ multiplex PCR, while the TCRdb copy is restricted to in-frame clones and leaves out a portion. The repertoire consists of approximately 150,000 clones, with around 80% occurring once and the leading ten covering under 3%. From germline, CDR1 is SGHNT and CDR2 YYREEE (reference sequence). With 0 bases removed from V and 2 bases from J, the gap between germline ends came to 8 bases. The CDR3 is made up of 14 amino acids. The chain carries TRBV5-4 and TRBJ2-5; maybe TRBD1 (5 bases). The TCR was taken from a male donor in good health and CMV-seronegative. Sample: PBMCs. CDR3 DNA sequence: TGTGCCAGCAGCTTGGCGGCAGGGCAAGAGACCCAGTACTTC. Its protein product is CASSLAAGQETQYF.